This T cell receptor beta chain originates from a study of patients and donors after allogeneic stem cell transplantation. In its sample, this clonotype was seen a few times. One entry per CDR3 protein, called by TCRdb with MiXCR from the RT-PCR reads. In the table there are 150,000 or so distinct CDR3 sequences, roughly 22% of which are singletons. The CDR3 loop spans 13 amino acids. V lost 1 base and J 4 bases, leaving 8 bases between the germline ends. The germline gives CDR1 SQVTM, CDR2 ANQGSEA. Sequenced material: blood, either unsorted or a sorted T cell fraction (not recorded which). The receptor was derived from a human donor who was either an allogeneic HSCT recipient or a stem cell or donor lymphocyte infusion donor (not recorded which). It is not recorded whose cells these are; they may come from a transplant donor. The chain recombines TRBV29-1 with TRBJ1-5, with a tentative D call TRBD1 (5 bases). This chain's CDR3 is CSVEVGTNQPQHF. CDR3 DNA sequence: TGCAGCGTTGAAGTCGGGACGAATCAGCCCCAGCATTTT.